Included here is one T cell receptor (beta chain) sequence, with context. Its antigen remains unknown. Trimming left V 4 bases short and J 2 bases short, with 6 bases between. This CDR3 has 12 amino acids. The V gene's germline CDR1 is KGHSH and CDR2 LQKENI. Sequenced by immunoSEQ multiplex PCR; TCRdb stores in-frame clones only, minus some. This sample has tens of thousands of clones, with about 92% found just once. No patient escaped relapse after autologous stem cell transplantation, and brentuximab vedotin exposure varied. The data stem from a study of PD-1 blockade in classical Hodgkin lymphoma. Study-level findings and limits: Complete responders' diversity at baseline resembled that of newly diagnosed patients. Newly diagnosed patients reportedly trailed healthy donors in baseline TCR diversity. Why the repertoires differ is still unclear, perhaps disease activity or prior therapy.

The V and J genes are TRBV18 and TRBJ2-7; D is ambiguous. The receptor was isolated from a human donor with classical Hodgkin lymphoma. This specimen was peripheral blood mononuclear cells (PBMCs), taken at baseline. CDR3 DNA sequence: TGTGCCAGCTCACGCACGACCTACGAGCAGTACTTC. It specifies CASSRTTYEQYF.